This T cell receptor beta chain was sequenced during a study of blood T cell repertoires in COVID-19. As originally analysed: The assay estimated nucleated cells by amplifying reference gene primers. Measured with immunoSEQ multiplex PCR; TCRdb has only the in-frame clones, and not every one. Clone size and the V and J calls come from that table; the DNA yielded D and trimming. The data contain about 170,000 clones, more than 85% of them singletons. Germline-derived CDR1 and CDR2 are KGHDR and SFDVKD. The V and J ends lost 1 base and 7 bases respectively, with 9 bases between them. CDR3 length equals 13 residues.

The chain recombines TRBV24-1 with TRBJ1-2; no clear D gene. The specimen sequenced was peripheral blood. The TCR comes from a woman over 75 in a cohort sampled during active or convalescent COVID-19. The CDR3 loop reads CATSDFAGSGYTF. The DNA of the CDR3 is TGTGCCACCAGTGATTTCGCGGGGTCTGGCTACACCTTC.